A single sample gave rise to the 8 T cell receptor beta chains below, sequenced in a study of blood T cell repertoires in COVID-19. The protocol was immunoSEQ multiplex PCR, while the TCRdb copy is restricted to in-frame clones and leaves out a portion. In the table there are roughly 290,000 clones, around 86% of which are singletons. The material sequenced was PBMCs or T cells enriched from blood (not recorded which). The receptors here all came from a woman in her thirties or forties who had recovered from COVID-19.

The chain has TRBV13 and TRBJ2-7, with 8 positions matching TRBD1. After removal of 4 bases from V and 0 bases from J, the junction contained 2 bases not matched to a gene. CDR1 is PRHDT and CDR2 is FYEKMQ in the germline V gene (reference sequence). This CDR3 region has 14 residues. The CDR3 spells CASSSDRVSYEQYF. CDR3 nucleotides: TGTGCCAGCAGCTCGGACAGGGTCTCCTACGAGCAGTACTTC.

The chain has TRBV2 and TRBJ1-3; D is uncertain. This CDR3 region has 13 residues. V was clipped by 6 bases and J by 0 bases, with 6 bases between them. CDR1 and CDR2 (germline): SNHLY, FYNNEI. The CDR3 reads CASRRDSGNTIYF. The CDR3 region has the DNA TGTGCCAGCAGACGGGACTCTGGAAACACCATATATTTT.

The chain carries TRBV2 and TRBJ1-4, with 8 bases fitting TRBD1. This CDR3 spans 14 amino acids. The V gene's germline CDR1 is SNHLY and CDR2 FYNNEI. V shed 6 bases and J 7 bases; nucleotides not matched to a gene: 7. CDR3 DNA sequence: TGTGCCAGCAGGGATCGGACAGGGCTTGAAAAACTGTTTTTT. It encodes CASRDRTGLEKLFF.

The gene calls are TRBV5-1 and TRBJ2-7; 8 nucleotides line up with TRBD2. The CDR3 is 15 residues long. Trimming removed 3 bases from V and 3 bases from J; junction bases left unmatched: 8. In germline, CDR1 is SGHRS, CDR2 YFSETQ. CDR3 coding DNA: TGCGCCAGCAGCTGGGGGAGCGGGAGCTTCTACGAGCAGTACTTC. Protein product: CASSWGSGSFYEQYF.

The CDR3 reads CASSGAENYGYTF. The CDR3 region has the DNA TGTGCCAGCAGTGGGGCAGAGAACTATGGCTACACCTTC. The chain has TRBV2 and TRBJ1-2; D gene unclear. The V gene's germline CDR1 is SNHLY and CDR2 FYNNEI. CDR3 length equals 13 residues. Trimming took 4 bases from V and 2 from J, leaving 8 bases between them.

The chain links TRBV9 to TRBJ2-2, with D unclear. The CDR3 contains 17 residues. V was pared by 0 bases and J by 2 bases, with 14 bases between. Germline V gives CDR1 SGDLS, CDR2 YYNGEE. CDR3 in amino acids: CASSVELTHPNTGELFF. CDR3 sequence (DNA): TGTGCCAGCAGCGTAGAACTAACACACCCTAACACCGGGGAGCTGTTTTTT.

This clone was counted a few times. Within the sample, other DNA sequences also encode this same CDR3. V gene TRBV4-1 combines with J gene TRBJ1-2, with 10 bases identical to TRBD1. V gave up 3 bases and J gave up 0 bases; unmatched junction bases: 1. The CDR3 extends over 15 amino acids. CDR1 is MGHRA, CDR2 YSYEKL, per germline. The CDR3 here is CASSQGQGTNYGYTF. The CDR3, as DNA: TGCGCCAGCAGCCAGGGACAGGGGACTAACTATGGCTACACCTTC.

This chain joins TRBV30 and TRBJ1-1; 7 bases align to TRBD1. The CDR3 loop spans 15 amino acids. CDR1 and CDR2 (germline): GTSNPN, SVGIG (reference sequence). The junction had 9 bases not matched to a gene; V was cut back by 4 bases and J by 1 base. CDR3 amino acids: CAWTRWGQQNTEAFF. The CDR3 DNA reads as TGTGCCTGGACTCGTTGGGGACAGCAGAACACTGAAGCTTTCTTT. The complete variable domain, with remaining parts taken from reference TRBV30 and TRBJ1-1, reads SQTIHQWPATLVQPVGSPLSLECTVEGTSNPNLYWYRQAAGRGLQLLFYSVGIGQISSEVPQNLSASRPQDRQFILSSKKLLLSDSGFYLCAWTRWGQQNTEAFFGQGTRLTVV.